Following are 17 T cell receptor beta chains from one sample sequenced in a study of identical twins. Via MiXCR, TCRdb re-called the 5' RACE reads, giving one row per CDR3 protein. The table lists 690,000 or so distinct CDR3 sequences, around 5.7% of them singletons, with approximately 2% in the top ten. The sequencing input was naive T cells sorted from blood. The receptors were gathered from a young man in good health.

This clonotype was detected a few times. This chain uses TRBV2 with TRBJ2-7; 9 bases align to TRBD1. Germline values: CDR1 SNHLY, CDR2 FYNNEI. The CDR3 has 14 residues. With 7 bases clipped from V and 3 bases from J, the junction kept 7 bases outside the gene matches. CDR3 region: CASMEGTGFYEQYF. The CDR3 DNA is TGTGCCAGCATGGAAGGGACAGGGTTCTACGAGCAGTACTTC.

The rearrangement links TRBV5-1 to TRBJ1-4, with a tentative D call TRBD1 (5 bases). Germline CDR1 is SGHRS and CDR2 is YFSETQ. Trimming removed 6 bases at V and 0 bases at J, with 15 bases between. CDR3 size: 16 residues. The CDR3 sequence: CASKGSEGSTNEKLFF. The CDR3 DNA sequence: TGCGCCAGCAAGGGGTCTGAGGGCTCAACTAATGAAAAACTGTTTTTT.

This clonotype was picked up many times. The rearrangement links TRBV29-1 to TRBJ1-2, with D possibly being TRBD1 (5 bases). This CDR3 has 15 amino acids. Trimming left V 4 bases short and J 0 bases short, with 15 bases between. In germline, CDR1 is SQVTM, CDR2 ANQGSEA. The DNA for the CDR3 is TGCAGCGTTGTGGAGTTTGCAGGGTCTAACTATGGCTACACCTTC. This codes for CSVVEFAGSNYGYTF.

This clonotype has a count of ten or more. The chain is built from TRBV7-2 and TRBJ2-7; D is unresolved. Trimming removed 0 bases at V and 4 bases at J, with 13 bases between. CDR3 size: 15 residues. The V gene's germline CDR1 is SGHTA and CDR2 FQGNSA. As DNA, the CDR3 is TGTGCCAGCAGCTTAGCGGTGGACCAAGGATACGAGCAGTACTTC. This sequence encodes CASSLAVDQGYEQYF.

The chain's CDR3 is CASSFWQALKPYEQYF. DNA of the CDR3: TGTGCCAGCAGTTTTTGGCAGGCCCTTAAGCCCTACGAGCAGTACTTC. This chain joins TRBV28 and TRBJ2-7; D not resolved. There are 16 residues in the CDR3. Germline CDR1 is MDHEN and CDR2 is SYDVKM. Trimming removed 3 bases at V and 2 bases at J, with 17 bases between.

This clonotype was picked up many times. CDR3 sequence (DNA): TGTGCCACCAGCAGAGAAGTGGGGGGGAACACTGAAGCTTTCTTT. Translation gives CATSREVGGNTEAFF. This rearrangement joins TRBV15 to TRBJ1-1, with D possibly being TRBD1 (5 bases). V was clipped by 0 bases and J by 1 base, with 9 bases between them. This CDR3 comprises 15 residues. The V gene's germline CDR1 is LNHNV and CDR2 YYDKDF (reference sequence).

This chain links TRBV28 with TRBJ2-2, with no clear D. CDR3 length: 15 residues. CDR1 and CDR2 from the germline V gene are MDHEN and SYDVKM. With 6 bases removed from V and 0 bases from J, the gap between germline ends came to 11 bases. CDR3 residues: CASRSGRSNTGELFF. The CDR3 DNA reads TGTGCCAGCAGATCCGGACGTTCGAACACCGGGGAGCTGTTTTTT.

This clonotype was seen repeatedly, ten times or more. The rearrangement uses TRBV29-1 and TRBJ1-2, with TRBD1 matching over 8 bases. The germline V gene encodes CDR1 SQVTM and CDR2 ANQGSEA. V dropped 4 bases and J dropped 5; count of bases not matched to a gene: 0. The CDR3 runs 11 residues. DNA for the CDR3: TGCAGCGTTGGACAGGGGTATGGCTACACCTTC. Protein product: CSVGQGYGYTF.

This clonotype was picked up many times. The chain joins TRBV5-1 to TRBJ2-5; D gene ambiguous. Looked up from germline, CDR1 is SGHRS and CDR2 is YFSETQ. The CDR3 loop spans 16 amino acids. V gave up 1 base and J gave up 3 bases, with 16 bases separating them. The CDR3 DNA reads as TGCGCCAGCAGCTTGTACGTTACCGACGTTAAAGAGACCCAGTACTTC. Translated, it gives CASSLYVTDVKETQYF.

The chain joins TRBV5-4 to TRBJ2-5, with TRBD1 identical over 7 bases. The CDR3 is 19 amino acids. CDR1 is SGHNT, CDR2 YYREEE, per germline (reference sequence). V trimming: 1 base; J trimming: 3 bases; junction bases outside the gene matches: 18. The DNA of the CDR3 is TGTGCCAGCAGCTTGTTTCAGTTTGGGGGACAGACCCTCAAAGAGACCCAGTACTTC. The encoded protein is CASSLFQFGGQTLKETQYF.

This clonotype appeared a few times. The chain couples TRBV6-2 or TRBV6-3 to TRBJ2-1; no reliable D call. Germline assignment: CDR1 MNHEY and CDR2 SVGEGT. This CDR3 comprises 11 residues. V lost 5 bases and J lost 10, with 9 bases in between. This CDR3 reads CASSEQSEQFF. The DNA for the CDR3 is TGTGCCAGCAGTGAGCAATCGGAGCAGTTCTTC.

This chain connects TRBV7-9 to TRBJ2-7; 8 nucleotides agree with TRBD2. From germline, CDR1 is SEHNR and CDR2 FQNEAQ (reference sequence). The CDR3 totals 13 residues. The CDR3 spells CATSSAGASEQYF. CDR3 in DNA: TGTGCTACTAGCTCAGCGGGAGCGTCCGAGCAGTACTTC.

This clonotype was seen more than once but under ten times. The CDR3 reads CASSPPSSFVAETQYF. DNA for the CDR3: TGTGCCAGCTCACCACCTAGTAGCTTCGTTGCAGAGACCCAGTACTTC. The chain is built from TRBV18 and TRBJ2-5; D is unresolved. CDR1 is KGHSH and CDR2 is LQKENI in the germline V gene. V was shortened by 0 bases and J by 4 bases, with 15 bases between the two germline ends. The CDR3 length is 16 residues. Together with reference TRBV18 and TRBJ2-5, the CDR3 gives the full variable domain: NAGVMQNPRHLVRRRGQEARLRCSPMKGHSHVYWYRQLPEEGLKFMVYLQKENIIDESGMPKERFSAEFPKEGPSILRIQQVVRGDSAAYFCASSPPSSFVAETQYFGPGTRLLVL.

This clonotype was counted many times. The chain recombines TRBV7-3 with TRBJ2-1; no clear D gene. Trimming stripped 2 bases from V and 8 bases from J, with 7 bases between. The CDR3 loop spans 12 amino acids. Germline-derived CDR1 and CDR2 are SGHTA and FQGTGA. CDR3 region: CASSLDGYEQFF. The CDR3 region has the DNA TGTGCCAGCAGCTTAGATGGCTATGAGCAGTTCTTC. The entire variable domain, with the rest obtained from reference TRBV7-3 and TRBJ2-1, is as follows: GAGVSQTPSNKVTEKGKYVELRCDPISGHTALYWYRQSLGQGPEFLIYFQGTGAADDSGLPNDRFFAVRPEGSVSTLKIQRTERGDSAVYLCASSLDGYEQFFGPGTRLTVL.

In its sample, this clonotype was seen a few times. V usage is TRBV5-1 and J usage is TRBJ2-1; 14 nucleotides align to TRBD2. This CDR3 contains 18 residues. With V trimmed by 4 bases and J by 4 bases, 10 bases remained unmatched. CDR1 is SGHRS, CDR2 YFSETQ, per germline. DNA for the CDR3: TGCGCCAGCAGCCCCTCCGGGACTAGCGGGAGACCTTACAATGAGCAGTTCTTC. It is translated as CASSPSGTSGRPYNEQFF.

The chain links TRBV6-2 or TRBV6-3 to TRBJ2-7, with TRBD2 identical over 12 bases. CDR1 is MNHEY and CDR2 is SVGEGT in the germline V gene. Trimming removed 2 bases from V and 0 bases from J; junction bases left unmatched: 5. The CDR3 is 17 residues long. The CDR3 DNA is TGTGCCAGCAGTTACCCCGGACTAGCGGGAAGCTCCTACGAGCAGTACTTC. Protein product: CASSYPGLAGSSYEQYF.

This clonotype was seen at least ten times. The rearrangement joins TRBV24-1 to TRBJ2-3, with D possibly being TRBD1 or TRBD2 (5 bases each). V was trimmed by 0 bases and J by 2 bases, leaving 8 bases between them. Germline V gene lookup returns CDR1 KGHDR and CDR2 SFDVKD. There are 15 residues in the CDR3. The CDR3 spells CATSDLGTHTDTQYF. The CDR3 DNA reads TGTGCCACCAGTGATTTGGGGACCCACACAGATACGCAGTATTTT.